The clone carrying this TCR beta chain was seen only a few times. As yet, its antigen is unknown. This entry belongs to a study of early T cells in non-severe SARS-CoV-2 infection. Study-level information: It was bulk RNA from unsorted whole blood that was sequenced, and the chains were unpaired.

Findings and limits, study-wide: Clonotype matching in VDJdb favored anti-spike CD8 responses and did not capture private and CD4 specificities.

Unique molecular identifiers were affixed to single, distinct cDNA molecules. In TCRdb, the 5' RACE reads were re-called with MiXCR into one record per CDR3 protein. Of some 61,000 distinct CDR3 sequences in the sample, around 10% are singletons; the top ten hold approximately 4%. Source: whole blood, taken at baseline. This clonotype originated in an adult who was a healthcare worker with PCR-confirmed SARS-CoV-2 infection or an uninfected control (not recorded which).

CDR3 DNA: TGTGCCAGCAGCTTGATCGGGGGCTACAGCACTGAAGCTTTCTTT. It translates to CASSLIGGYSTEAFF. The chain has TRBV5-5 and TRBJ1-1, with D perhaps matching TRBD1 (6 bases). Trimming removed 1 base from V and 4 bases from J, with 14 bases in between. CDR1 is SGHKS and CDR2 is YYEKEE in the germline V gene (reference sequence). The CDR3 is made up of 15 amino acids. Complete variable domain (other parts from reference TRBV5-5 and TRBJ1-1): DAGVTQSPTHLIKTRGQQVTLRCSPISGHKSVSWYQQVLGQGPQFIFQYYEKEERGRGNFPDRFSARQFPNYSSELNVNALLLGDSALYLCASSLIGGYSTEAFFGQGTRLTVV.